The clone carrying this T cell receptor (beta chain) occurred many times. There were TCR beta CDR3 regions amplified from RNA transcripts. The primer set for the first-round RT-PCR of the TCR CDR3 was HTBI. TCRdb passed the multiplex PCR reads through MiXCR, listing each CDR3 protein once. The table lists roughly 580,000 distinct CDR3 sequences, approximately 15% of them singletons. The CDR3 spans 13 residues. Per germline, CDR1 SEHNR and CDR2 FQNEAQ (reference sequence). Between the trimmed V and J ends, which lost 8 bases and 0 bases, there was a span of 11 bases. This sample stems from a study of T cells in Graves' hyperthyroidism and ophthalmopathy.

Sequencing used blood. The chain is built from TRBV7-9 and TRBJ2-7, with D possibly TRBD1 on 6 matching bases. This receptor was taken from a woman in her twenties or thirties with Graves' hyperthyroidism that later progressed to Graves' ophthalmopathy. CDR3 DNA: TGTGCCAGCCGGCAGGGGACCTCCTACGAGCAGTACTTC. Its translation: CASRQGTSYEQYF.